The following is a TCR beta chain sequence with its context. What it binds is unknown. Germline loops: CDR1 GTSNPN, CDR2 SVGIG (reference sequence). This CDR3 is built from 14 residues. Trimming shortened V by 4 bases and J by 5 bases, and 12 bases separated the two germline ends. Profiled with immunoSEQ multiplex PCR; TCRdb holds only in-frame clones, not every one. The sample has approximately 25,000 clones; 65% to 80% are singletons. Time point specified: week 5, during vaccination. All doses held 300 ug of mutant IDH1 20-mer peptide, with topical imiquimod. Donor tumors were new WHO grade 3 or 4 IDH1-mutant, ATRX-lost astrocytomas. These data belong to a study of a mutant IDH1 vaccine in newly diagnosed glioma. Across the study: The start of vaccination came 4-6 weeks after radiotherapy alone, or with temozolomide cycles. Most patients had received both radiotherapy and temozolomide, the prior options being radiotherapy, temozolomide, or both. Findings and limits, study-wide: Patients showed vaccine-induced immune responses at a rate of 93.3%.

The rearrangement links TRBV30 to TRBJ1-6, with TRBD1 as a possible D gene (6 bases). The material was PBMCs, obtained from a glioma patient whose treatment included an IDH1 peptide vaccine. This TCR was recovered from a man between 40 and 49 years old with glioma. CDR3 sequence: CAWNRGGNNSPLHF. The CDR3 coding sequence is TGTGCCTGGAACCGGGGGGGCAATAATTCACCCCTCCACTTT.